The entry that follows covers one T cell receptor (beta chain) sequence. Its target antigen remains unknown. No base quality values were provided; no much bigger clone lies one nucleotide off. The sample belongs to a study of shared clonotypes between healthy human individuals (dated by TCRdb to the early 2020s). With respect to the entire study: The cohort comprised a couple of women and three men aged 18 to 49 years. Per donor, three plates each were used for CD4 naive and CD4 memory, two for CD8 naive, and one for CD8 memory. To estimate repertoire size and how much clonotype sharing occurs between individuals, the study deeply sequenced the blood TCR repertoires of roughly 5 healthy adults. To increase sequencing depth and limit assay-specific biases, TCR repertoire library preparation and sequencing were carried out by different laboratories using diverse techniques. Between about 0.8 and 9 billion PBMCs per donor were obtained by leukapheresis.

Using the deep immunoSEQ assay, TCR CDR3 regions were amplified from genomic DNA by multiplex PCR. For each cell subset, the extracted genomic DNA was distributed evenly across all wells of several immunoSEQ 96-well plates, and each plate served as one replicate. For sorted subsets, each replicate PCR was loaded with roughly 190 ng genomic DNA, equivalent to 30,000 or so T cell genomes. Purified libraries were quantified with a Qubit 3.0 fluorometer, sized on a Bioanalyzer 2100, and re-quantified with the KAPA Library Quantification kit. Every immunoSEQ 96-well plate was sequenced on a separate single-read 150-cycle Illumina NextSeq 550 flow cell. The authors' analysis ran thus. Because only junctional sequences without quality scores were contained in the immunoSEQ output, filtering matching that applied to full-length reads could not be performed. To assign V/J genes and CDR3, sequences were annotated against IMGT germline references using PyIR, a Python wrapper for IgBLAST v1.9. Reads were filtered out if the reads had weak V/J assignments (E-value above 1e-6), no CDR3, stop codons, out-of-frame junctions, or ambiguous translated residues. V3J clonotypes were defined by identical inferred V gene, J gene, and CDR3 amino acid sequence. To compute the percentage overlap between repertoires, the number of shared unique clonotypes was divided by the size of the smaller repertoire. Three approaches were used to assess repertoire richness: RTK rarefaction, the Chao1 estimator, and Recon v2.1 estimates of unobserved clonotypes. For all TCRbeta clonotypes obtained by the gDNA method from a handful of donors, generation probabilities were computed with OLGA. TCRdb holds this immuneACCESS table with in-frame rearrangements only. Some clones are missing; in checked studies, unresolved V genes explain under half, and the rest has no known cause. From that table come the V and J calls and clone size; the DNA was used to work out D and trimming. The sample table contains some 500,000 clones; only one count was recorded for almost 97% of them. 0.055% to 0.075% of the sample goes to the ten largest clones.

The donors were healthy, HIV-negative adults with no recently reported acute infections or vaccinations. Only Caucasian adults living in Nashville, Tennessee, USA were represented among the donors. Magnetic negative selection was used to enrich CD4+ T cells, after which naive cells were positively selected on CD45RA and the negative fraction became the memory subset. Blood was collected by leukapheresis, and PBMCs were isolated by Ficoll-Histopaque density gradient centrifugation and then cryopreserved in liquid nitrogen vapor phase. Analytical flow cytometry was used to check the purity and quantity of every magnetically sorted T cell population. From each sorted fraction, genomic DNA was isolated and quantified by UV absorbance on a Nanodrop 2000c. Findings and caveats that apply to the study as a whole: Sharing across several donors was observed for approximately 4.6% of naive CD4, over 3% of naive CD8, 2% to 2.5% of memory CD4, and about 0.4% of memory CD8 clonotypes. Compared with non-shared clonotypes, clonotypes shared by all four sorted-subset donors had higher generation probabilities. Naive subsets generally had larger estimated clonotype richness than memory subsets did. Pairwise subsampling led to the expectation that sequencing depth would affect the degree of clonotype sharing among donors. The genetic and exposure-history diversity represented was limited by the small number of donors. Sampling was restricted to blood, and TCR repertoires in tissue are likely to differ from TCR repertoires in blood. Even with the large sequencing depth, rarefaction of the sorted-subset datasets indicated that sequencing was incomplete.

The germline V gene sets CDR1 to MNHEY and CDR2 to SVGAGI. The CDR3 sequence holds 11 residues, the cysteine and phenylalanine included. Only the CDR3 part of the read is kept: 33 bases, read in frame from the first base. Trimmed from V: 4 bases; trimmed from J: 14 bases; junction bases lacking a gene match: 6. The sample was naive CD4+ T cells sorted from blood. The cell subset or site label of this sample denotes: CD45RA+ positively selected. The TCR originated in a woman aged 30 to 39 in good health. The sequence joins TRBV6-5 to TRBJ2-5; a stretch of 8 junction bases matches TRBD2. The DNA sequence reads TGTGCCAGCAGTTCCGGACTAGCCTCCTACTTC. Its product reads: CASSSGLASYF.